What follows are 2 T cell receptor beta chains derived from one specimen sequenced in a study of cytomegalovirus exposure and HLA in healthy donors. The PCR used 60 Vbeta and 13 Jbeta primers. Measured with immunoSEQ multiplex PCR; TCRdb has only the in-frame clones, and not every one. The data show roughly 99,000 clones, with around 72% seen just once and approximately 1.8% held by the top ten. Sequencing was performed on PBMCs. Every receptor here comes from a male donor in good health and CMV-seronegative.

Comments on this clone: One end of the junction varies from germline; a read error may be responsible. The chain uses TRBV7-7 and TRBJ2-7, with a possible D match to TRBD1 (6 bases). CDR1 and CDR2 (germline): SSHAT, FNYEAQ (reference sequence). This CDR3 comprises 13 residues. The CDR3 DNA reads TGTGCTAGCAGCCGCTCAGGGGCGGCCGAGCAGTACTTC. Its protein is CASSRSGAAEQYF.

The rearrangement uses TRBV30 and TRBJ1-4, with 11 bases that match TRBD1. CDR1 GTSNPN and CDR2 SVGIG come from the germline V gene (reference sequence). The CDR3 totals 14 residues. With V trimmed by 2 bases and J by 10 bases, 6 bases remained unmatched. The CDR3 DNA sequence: TGTGCCTGGAGTCCTTCGGGACAGGGGGTAAAACTGTTTTTT. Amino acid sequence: CAWSPSGQGVKLFF.